These 10 T cell receptor beta chains share one sample of origin, sequenced in a study of chemoradiotherapy in HPV16-positive cancers. Generated by immunoSEQ multiplex PCR, the TCRdb table keeps only in-frame clones and is missing some. The sample consists of nearly 6,000 clones, 70% to 75% of them appearing once. This sample was gathered from a patient who underwent chemoradiotherapy. Source of these receptors: a human donor with HPV-associated anogenital cancer.

The chain joins TRBV4-3 to TRBJ1-1; 9 bases line up with TRBD1. The V segment lost 8 bases and the J segment 1 base; nucleotides outside the gene matches: 2. The CDR3 extends over 13 amino acids. Germline values: CDR1 LGHNA, CDR2 YSLEER. This CDR3 reads CASAQGANTEAFF. In DNA, the CDR3 is TGCGCCAGCGCACAGGGGGCGAACACTGAAGCTTTCTTT.

This clone was seen a few times. This chain joins TRBV27 and TRBJ2-7; tentative D call: TRBD2 (5 bases). This CDR3 comprises 12 residues. Germline V lookup: CDR1 MNHEY, CDR2 SMNVEV (reference sequence). With 5 bases removed from V and 4 bases from J, the gap between germline ends came to 9 bases. The CDR3 DNA reads as TGTGCCAGCAGTACTACGGGGTACGAGCAGTACTTC. Its translation is CASSTTGYEQYF.

V gene TRBV5-5 combines with J gene TRBJ2-7; 8 nucleotides align to TRBD1. CDR3 length equals 13 residues. Germline CDR1 SGHKS, CDR2 YYEKEE (reference sequence). V was clipped by 3 bases and J by 2 bases; unmatched bases: 1. The CDR3 here is CASSWTGTYEQYF. The CDR3 region has the DNA TGTGCCAGCAGCTGGACAGGGACCTACGAGCAGTACTTC.

This chain connects TRBV27 to TRBJ2-7, with 7 bases matching TRBD1. V dropped 6 bases and J dropped 8; count of bases not matched to a gene: 7. The CDR3 has 12 amino acids. Germline values: CDR1 MNHEY, CDR2 SMNVEV (reference sequence). The CDR3 sequence is CASSPHRGKQYF. DNA for the CDR3: TGTGCCAGCAGCCCCCACAGGGGCAAGCAGTACTTC.

This clone was detected only once. The gene calls are TRBV28 and TRBJ2-3; D may be TRBD1 (6 bases). The CDR3 has 20 residues. Germline-derived CDR1 and CDR2 are MDHEN and SYDVKM. Trimming shortened V by 2 bases and J by 5 bases, and 29 bases separated the two germline ends. The DNA for the CDR3 is TGTGCCAGCAGTTTACGTTCCGGTGGGACAAGAAGGAACCCCCGAGATACGCAGTATTTT. Amino acid sequence: CASSLRSGGTRRNPRDTQYF.

This clone has a single count. The chain carries TRBV7-2 and TRBJ2-3; 11 bases align to TRBD2. V lost 2 bases and J lost 4; bases outside the gene matches: 11. This CDR3 has 18 residues. Germline CDR1 and CDR2: SGHTA and FQGNSA. The DNA for the CDR3 is TGTGCCAGCAGCTTATTTCGTAGCGGGGGGGCCGGGGCAGATACGCAGTATTTT. This translates into CASSLFRSGGAGADTQYF.

The V call is TRBV5-1, the J call TRBJ1-1; D perhaps matches TRBD1 (5 bases). V lost 6 bases, J lost 11 bases, and 35 bases lay in between. The CDR3 covers 18 residues. CDR1 and CDR2 from the germline V gene are SGHRS and YFSETQ. The CDR3 here is CASTMILGRGMSLVRAFF. The DNA of the CDR3 is TGCGCCAGCACTATGATATTGGGGCGGGGGATGAGCTTAGTGCGGGCTTTCTTT.

Here the CDR3 reads CASSFHKSTLAHGYTF. DNA for the CDR3: TGTGCCAGCAGTTTCCACAAATCTACACTAGCGCATGGCTACACCTTC. This rearrangement joins TRBV28 to TRBJ1-2; D is unresolved. This CDR3 is built from 16 residues. V dropped 3 bases and J dropped 6 bases, with 20 bases sitting between them. Germline V CDR1 and CDR2: MDHEN, SYDVKM.

In this sample, this clone turned up once. V usage is TRBV7-6 and J usage is TRBJ1-1; the match to TRBD1 covers 10 bases. The germline CDR1 and CDR2 sequences are SGHVS and FNYEAQ. V trimming: 3 bases; J trimming: 7 bases; junction bases outside the gene matches: 8. The CDR3 spans 15 residues. CDR3 DNA: TGTGCCAGCAGCTTCTCCGGGACAGGGGTCCATGAAGCTTTCTTT. Residues: CASSFSGTGVHEAFF. The full variable domain, with the rest looked up from reference TRBV7-6 and TRBJ1-1, is GAGVSQSPRYKVTKRGQDVALRCDPISGHVSLYWYRQALGQGPEFLTYFNYEAQQDKSGLPNDRFSAERPEGSISTLTIQRTEQRDSAMYRCASSFSGTGVHEAFFGQGTRLTVV.

The gene calls are TRBV10-3 and TRBJ2-7; 9 bases are shared with TRBD1. This CDR3 region has 14 residues. The germline CDR1 and CDR2 sequences are ENHRY and SYGVKD. The V and J ends lost 6 bases and 3 bases, in that order; junction bases with no gene match: 6. DNA of the CDR3: TGTGCCATCAGGCTTCAGGACAGGGGCTACGAGCAGTACTTC. Translating gives CAIRLQDRGYEQYF.